This entry lists 6 T cell receptor beta chains sequenced from one sample in a study of vaccination effects on CD4 cells after COVID-19. Viral peptide pools were used in the ViraFEST assay to expand antigen-specific CD4+ T cells, and sequencing came afterward. Culturing for ten to eleven days preceded CD4+ T cell isolation. Testing of the vaccine recipients showed negative nucleocapsid antibodies and no prior SARS-CoV-2 infection. These receptors' targets are unknown. Only in-frame clones appear in the TCRdb table, and some are missing; sequencing was by immunoSEQ multiplex PCR. The table has tens of thousands of clones, under 75% seen once. The specimen comprised CD4+ T cells from PBMCs cultured with HCoV-OC43 spike peptides, sampled before COVID-19 vaccination. The subset: HCoV-OC43 spike overlapping peptide pool stimulation. The receptor set was obtained from a human donor who received a COVID-19 vaccine.

This clone has just a few counts. V is TRBV9 and J is TRBJ1-6; 8 bases map to TRBD1. This CDR3 has 16 amino acids. V gave up 5 bases and J gave up 9 bases; unmatched junction bases: 13. The germline V gene has CDR1 SGDLS and CDR2 YYNGEE. CDR3 nucleotide sequence: TGTGCCAGCAGTCTGAGCCGGGACAGGACGTGTTCACCCCTCCACTTT. Translation: CASSLSRDRTCSPLHF. Combining the CDR3 with reference TRBV9 and TRBJ1-6 gives the whole variable domain DSGVTQTPKHLITATGQRVTLRCSPRSGDLSVYWYQQSLDQGLQFLIQYYNGEERAKGNILERFSAQQFPDLHSELNLSSLELGDSALYFCASSLSRDRTCSPLHFGNGTRLTVT.

This clone was counted a few times. The CDR3 sequence is CASSYSSGNYGYTF. Written as DNA, the CDR3 is TGTGCCAGCAGTTACTCGAGCGGTAACTATGGCTACACCTTC. The V gene is TRBV6-5, the J gene TRBJ1-2; D gene unclear. The germline V gene has CDR1 MNHEY and CDR2 SVGAGI. V lost 0 bases and J 1 base, leaving 6 bases between the germline ends. The length of the CDR3 is 14 residues.

This clone was detected once. This chain joins TRBV27 and TRBJ1-2, with 8 bases fitting TRBD1. This CDR3 contains 15 residues. Germline CDR1 MNHEY, CDR2 SMNVEV (reference sequence). After removal of 5 bases from V and 2 bases from J, the junction contained 7 bases not matched to a gene. CDR3 bases: TGTGCCAGCAGTCCCGACAGGGGTTTGAACTATGGCTACACCTTC. Translated: CASSPDRGLNYGYTF.

J is TRBJ2-1 and V is TRBV3-1 (or the pseudogene TRBV3-2), with 9 bases matching TRBD2. Germline V gene lookup returns CDR1 LGHDT and CDR2 YNNKEL (reference sequence). The V gene end was trimmed by 4 bases and the J gene end by 8 bases; junction bases not matched to a gene: 9. The CDR3 loop spans 15 amino acids. CDR3 in DNA: TGTGCCAGCAGCCCCCGGGGGACTAGCCCTTATGAGCAGTTCTTC. Protein sequence: CASSPRGTSPYEQFF.

This rearrangement joins TRBV5-1 to TRBJ2-2; the D gene is possibly TRBD1 (7 bases). The CDR3 loop spans 15 amino acids. Trimming pared 4 bases from V and 5 bases from J, leaving 15 bases between. Germline CDR1 is SGHRS and CDR2 is YFSETQ. For the CDR3, the DNA is TGCGCCAGCAGCCCGGGGGACAGCACTACCGGGGAGCTGTTTTTT. It is translated as CASSPGDSTTGELFF.

The chain employs TRBV2 and TRBJ2-1; TRBD2 agrees at 13 bases. With 6 bases clipped from V and 6 bases from J, the junction kept 5 bases outside the gene matches. The CDR3 is 15 amino acids. Looked up from germline, CDR1 is SNHLY and CDR2 is FYNNEI. CDR3 loop: CASRVLAGGGNEQFF. The CDR3, as DNA: TGTGCCAGCAGGGTACTAGCGGGAGGGGGCAATGAGCAGTTCTTC.